This section outlines one T cell receptor beta chain sequence together with its context. From the RT-PCR reads, TCRdb called clonotypes with MiXCR, one entry per CDR3 protein. The sample lists approximately 720,000 distinct CDR3 sequences, about 14% occurring once. V lost 1 base and J lost 0, with 10 bases in between. Germline assignment: CDR1 MDHEN and CDR2 SYDVKM. This CDR3 contains 16 residues. This sequence joins TRBV28 and TRBJ1-5; no reliable D call. The sample consisted of memory CD4+ T cells from blood. The TCR originated in a female donor in good health, serving as a healthy control. The CDR3 DNA is TGTGCCAGCAGTTTATTGGGAACTACTAGCAATCAGCCCCAGCATTTT. It yields the protein CASSLLGTTSNQPQHF.